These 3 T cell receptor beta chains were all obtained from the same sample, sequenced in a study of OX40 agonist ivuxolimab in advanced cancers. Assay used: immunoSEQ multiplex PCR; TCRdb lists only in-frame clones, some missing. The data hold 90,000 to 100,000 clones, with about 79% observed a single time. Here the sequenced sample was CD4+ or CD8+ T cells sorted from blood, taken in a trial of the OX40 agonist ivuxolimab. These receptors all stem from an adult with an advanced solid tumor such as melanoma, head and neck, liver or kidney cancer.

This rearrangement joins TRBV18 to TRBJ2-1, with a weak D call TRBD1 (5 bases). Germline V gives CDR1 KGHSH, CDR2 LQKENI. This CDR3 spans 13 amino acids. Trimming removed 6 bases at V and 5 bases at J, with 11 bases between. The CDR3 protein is CASSRIGDNEQFF. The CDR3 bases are TGTGCCAGCTCCCGAATAGGGGACAATGAGCAGTTCTTC. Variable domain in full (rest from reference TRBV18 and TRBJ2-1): NAGVMQNPRHLVRRRGQEARLRCSPMKGHSHVYWYRQLPEEGLKFMVYLQKENIIDESGMPKERFSAEFPKEGPSILRIQQVVRGDSAAYFCASSRIGDNEQFFGPGTRLTVL.

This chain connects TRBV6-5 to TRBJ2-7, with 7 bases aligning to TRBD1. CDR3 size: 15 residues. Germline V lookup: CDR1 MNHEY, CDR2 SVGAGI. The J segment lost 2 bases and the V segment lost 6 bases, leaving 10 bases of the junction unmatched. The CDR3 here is CASSYGQTGPYEQYF. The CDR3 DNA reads TGTGCCAGCAGCTATGGGCAGACAGGGCCCTACGAGCAGTACTTC.

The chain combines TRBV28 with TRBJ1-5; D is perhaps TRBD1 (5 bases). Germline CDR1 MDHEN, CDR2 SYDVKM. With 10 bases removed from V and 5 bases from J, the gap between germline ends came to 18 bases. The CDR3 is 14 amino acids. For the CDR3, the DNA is TGTGCCACATTCGGCGGACACGCGGATCAGCCCCAGCATTTT. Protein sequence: CATFGGHADQPQHF.